This passage covers 32 T cell receptor beta chains from one sample sequenced in a study of shared clonotypes between healthy human individuals. Method: immunoSEQ multiplex PCR; TCRdb's copy keeps in-frame clones and lacks some. The table records some 2,000,000 clones, roughly 96% of them present only once. Sequenced input: naive CD4+ T cells sorted from blood. Subset: CD45RA+ positively selected. The receptors come from a man between 18 and 29 years old in good health.

V gene TRBV29-1 combines with J gene TRBJ1-2; D unclear. Trimming removed 4 bases at V and 4 bases at J, with 10 bases between. This CDR3 is 12 amino acids long. From germline, CDR1 is SQVTM and CDR2 ANQGSEA. This CDR3 reads CSVVGTSYGYTF. The CDR3 bases are TGCAGCGTTGTCGGCACCTCCTATGGCTACACCTTC.

In its sample, this clone was seen once. The chain recombines TRBV7-9 with TRBJ2-2; D is undetermined. CDR3 length: 15 amino acids. Germline CDR1 reads SEHNR; CDR2 reads FQNEAQ (reference sequence). Trimming removed 1 base from V and 5 bases from J, with 11 bases in between. The CDR3 is CASSLVAGPTGELFF. CDR3 nucleotide sequence: TGTGCCAGCAGCTTAGTGGCAGGCCCAACCGGGGAGCTGTTTTTT.

In nucleotides, the CDR3 is TGTGCCAGCAGTGAATGGACAGGGACAGGCTATGGCTACACCTTC. Translating it yields CASSEWTGTGYGYTF. The chain carries TRBV25-1 and TRBJ1-2; 8 bases agree with TRBD1. Germline V CDR1 and CDR2: MGHDK, SYGVNS. V dropped 1 base and J dropped 4; count of bases not matched to a gene: 5. The CDR3 totals 15 residues.

The CDR3 DNA sequence: TGTGCCAGCTCACCAAGGGGTCTAGAAGGTCGGACTGAAGCTTTCTTT. Its protein is CASSPRGLEGRTEAFF. This chain joins TRBV18 and TRBJ1-1; D possibly corresponds to TRBD1 (5 bases). V was clipped by 2 bases and J by 5 bases, with 18 bases between them. The CDR3 totals 16 residues. Germline-derived CDR1 and CDR2 are KGHSH and LQKENI.

This clone has only one observation. The rearrangement joins TRBV9 to TRBJ2-2; TRBD1 aligns across 9 bases. The V and J ends lost 3 bases and 1 base, in that order; junction bases with no gene match: 4. Looked up from germline, CDR1 is SGDLS and CDR2 is YYNGEE. The CDR3 contains 16 residues. The CDR3 spells CASSARDRVNTGELFF. As DNA, the CDR3 is TGTGCCAGCAGCGCCCGGGACAGGGTGAACACCGGGGAGCTGTTTTTT.

The chain joins TRBV7-2 to TRBJ1-5; D call uncertain. CDR1 is SGHTA, CDR2 FQGNSA, per germline. V gave up 1 base and J gave up 11 bases, with 9 bases separating them. CDR3 size: 12 residues. CDR3 coding DNA: TGTGCCAGCAGCTTAGTCGGCGGTTCCCAGCATTTT. Translation: CASSLVGGSQHF.

The V and J genes are TRBV5-5 and TRBJ1-6, with no clear D. Trimming shortened V by 0 bases and J by 4 bases, and 14 bases separated the two germline ends. CDR3 length: 17 residues. The germline gives CDR1 SGHKS, CDR2 YYEKEE (reference sequence). CDR3 loop: CASSLVQVREYNSPLHF. CDR3 nucleotides: TGTGCCAGCAGCTTGGTTCAGGTTAGAGAGTATAATTCACCCCTCCACTTT.

CDR3 protein: CASSLRTVYNEQFF. Written as DNA, the CDR3 is TGTGCCAGCAGCTTGAGGACAGTTTACAATGAGCAGTTCTTC. The chain links TRBV5-6 to TRBJ2-1, with D maybe TRBD1 (6 bases). Trimming took off 1 base at V and 4 bases at J, with 9 bases between the two ends. The CDR3 runs 14 residues. CDR1 and CDR2 (germline): SGHDT, YYEEEE.

V and J are TRBV28 and TRBJ2-1, with a tentative D call TRBD2 (7 bases). The germline V and J ends were trimmed by 4 bases and 4 bases, with 17 bases remaining between them. Per the germline V gene, CDR1 is MDHEN and CDR2 is SYDVKM. The CDR3 loop spans 16 amino acids. The CDR3: CASSSSLGGPYNEQFF. The DNA of the CDR3 is TGTGCCAGCAGTTCCAGCCTGGGGGGGCCGTACAATGAGCAGTTCTTC.

The chain is built from TRBV27 and TRBJ1-5; tentative D call: TRBD1 (6 bases). The CDR3 extends over 14 amino acids. Trimming shortened V by 6 bases and J by 6 bases, and 15 bases separated the two germline ends. Germline V gene lookup returns CDR1 MNHEY and CDR2 SMNVEV (reference sequence). The CDR3 loop reads CASRNREGGQPQHF. The CDR3 nucleotides are TGTGCCAGCAGGAACAGGGAGGGCGGTCAGCCCCAGCATTTT.

This clone was counted only a few times. The CDR3 is CASSLRVGNTEAFF. CDR3 nucleotide sequence: TGTGCCAGCTCACTTAGGGTTGGGAACACTGAAGCTTTCTTT. The chain combines TRBV18 with TRBJ1-1; D ambiguous. Trimming cost V 4 bases and J 1 base, with 10 bases left between them. The CDR3 consists of 14 residues. Looked up from germline, CDR1 is KGHSH and CDR2 is LQKENI. Full variable domain (rest looked up from reference TRBV18 and TRBJ1-1): NAGVMQNPRHLVRRRGQEARLRCSPMKGHSHVYWYRQLPEEGLKFMVYLQKENIIDESGMPKERFSAEFPKEGPSILRIQQVVRGDSAAYFCASSLRVGNTEAFFGQGTRLTVV.

This sequence joins TRBV5-1 and TRBJ1-2; 7 bases line up with TRBD1. The V gene's germline CDR1 is SGHRS and CDR2 YFSETQ. V lost 6 bases to trimming and J lost 3 bases; unmatched junction nucleotides: 8. CDR3 length equals 14 residues. The CDR3 protein is CASKLGQEYYGYTF. CDR3 DNA: TGCGCCAGCAAACTCGGACAGGAATACTATGGCTACACCTTC. Together with reference TRBV5-1 and TRBJ1-2, the CDR3 gives the full variable domain: KAGVTQTPRYLIKTRGQQVTLSCSPISGHRSVSWYQQTPGQGLQFLFEYFSETQRNKGNFPGRFSGRQFSNSRSEMNVSTLELGDSALYLCASKLGQEYYGYTFGSGTRLTVV.

The rearrangement joins TRBV28 to TRBJ2-7, with 8 bases aligning to TRBD1. There are 15 residues in the CDR3. The J segment lost 0 bases and the V segment lost 6 bases, leaving 7 bases of the junction unmatched. Germline CDR1 is MDHEN and CDR2 is SYDVKM. The CDR3 DNA reads TGTGCCAGCAGAAGACAGGGGAAGGGCTCCTACGAGCAGTACTTC. It codes for CASRRQGKGSYEQYF.

The chain is built from TRBV7-2 and TRBJ2-7, with D unresolved. V was pared by 1 base and J by 2 bases, with 9 bases between. Looked up from germline, CDR1 is SGHTA and CDR2 is FQGNSA. The CDR3 length is 14 residues. The CDR3 DNA sequence: TGTGCCAGCAGCTTAGGCGTGGGGACCTACGAGCAGTACTTC. This sequence encodes CASSLGVGTYEQYF.

As concerns this clone: Different DNA sequences within this sample yield the same CDR3. The chain employs TRBV30 and TRBJ2-5, with a tentative D call TRBD1 (5 bases). The CDR3 contains 13 residues. Per the germline V gene, CDR1 is GTSNPN and CDR2 is SVGIG (reference sequence). Trimming pared 0 bases from V and 5 bases from J, leaving 10 bases between. The chain's CDR3 is CAWSVRTRETQYF. The CDR3 coding sequence is TGTGCCTGGAGTGTACGGACAAGGGAGACCCAGTACTTC.

This chain uses TRBV4-2 with TRBJ2-1, with 7 bases identical to TRBD1. The J segment lost 10 bases and the V segment lost 5 bases, leaving 14 bases of the junction unmatched. The CDR3 covers 15 residues. The germline V gene has CDR1 LGHNA and CDR2 YNFKEQ. The CDR3 DNA is TGTGCCAGCAGCTCTCGGGACAGTTTACAATACGAGCAGTTCTTC. It yields the protein CASSSRDSLQYEQFF.

The rearrangement links TRBV5-4 to TRBJ1-2; 7 bases are shared with TRBD1. Trimming at V came to 8 bases and at J to 2 bases, leaving 6 bases not matched to a gene. Germline CDR1 SGHNT, CDR2 YYREEE (reference sequence). The CDR3 totals 13 residues. CDR3 sequence: CASAGGQNYGYTF. CDR3 sequence (DNA): TGTGCCAGTGCTGGGGGACAGAACTATGGCTACACCTTC.

The V call is TRBV5-6, the J call TRBJ1-6, with unresolved D. Per germline, CDR1 SGHDT and CDR2 YYEEEE. The germline V and J ends were trimmed by 3 bases and 6 bases, with 19 bases remaining between them. The CDR3 extends over 17 amino acids. The CDR3 nucleotides read TGTGCCAGCAGCTCGGAGGCCACATTGGGTACTAATTCACCCCTCCACTTT. Amino acids: CASSSEATLGTNSPLHF. The variable domain in full, completed from reference TRBV5-6 and TRBJ1-6, reads DAGVTQSPTHLIKTRGQQVTLRCSPKSGHDTVSWYQQALGQGPQFIFQYYEEEERQRGNFPDRFSGHQFPNYSSELNVNALLLGDSALYLCASSSEATLGTNSPLHFGNGTRLTVT.

V usage is TRBV6-1 and J usage is TRBJ1-1, with no clear D. Germline V CDR1 and CDR2: MNHNS, SASEGT. The length of the CDR3 is 13 residues. Trimming took 10 bases from V and 2 from J, leaving 14 bases between them. CDR3 amino acids: CATKAGTNTEAFF. DNA for the CDR3: TGTGCCACCAAGGCGGGCACCAACACTGAAGCTTTCTTT.

The chain links TRBV28 to TRBJ2-3; D is unresolved. The V and J ends lost 5 bases and 5 bases respectively, with 8 bases between them. Per germline, CDR1 MDHEN and CDR2 SYDVKM. This CDR3 is built from 12 residues. The CDR3 spells CASSTSQDTQYF. CDR3 bases: TGTGCCAGCAGTACAAGCCAAGATACGCAGTATTTT.

The chain is built from TRBV5-1 and TRBJ2-3; 7 bases line up with TRBD1. V lost 4 bases to trimming and J lost 1 base; unmatched junction nucleotides: 6. The CDR3 runs 15 residues. Germline-derived CDR1 and CDR2 are SGHRS and YFSETQ. CDR3: CASSRDRARTDTQYF. For the CDR3, the DNA is TGCGCCAGCAGCCGTGACAGGGCCCGCACAGATACGCAGTATTTT.

The V and J genes are TRBV2 and TRBJ2-5; D might be TRBD1 or TRBD2, each matching 6 bases. Germline V gene lookup returns CDR1 SNHLY and CDR2 FYNNEI. V was clipped by 7 bases and J by 6 bases, with 21 bases between them. The CDR3 runs 15 residues. CDR3 coding DNA: TGTGCCAGCACTCCCCTCGGGGGAAGGGGGAAGACCCAGTACTTC. Protein sequence: CASTPLGGRGKTQYF. Full variable domain (missing parts from reference TRBV2 and TRBJ2-5): EPEVTQTPSHQVTQMGQEVILRCVPISNHLYFYWYRQILGQKVEFLVSFYNNEISEKSEIFDDQFSVERPDGSNFTLKIRSTKLEDSAMYFCASTPLGGRGKTQYFGPGTRLLVL.

This clone was seen only once. This sample also contains other DNA sequences that code for the same CDR3. The chain joins TRBV6-5 to TRBJ2-7; D not resolved. V lost 0 bases, J lost 1 base, and 7 bases lay in between. Germline CDR1 and CDR2: MNHEY and SVGAGI. The CDR3 loop spans 14 amino acids. The chain's CDR3 is CASSYSSRSYEQYF. The CDR3 DNA is TGTGCCAGCAGTTACTCGAGCCGTTCCTACGAGCAGTACTTC.

CDR3 in amino acids: CASSHLGDEKLFF. The CDR3 DNA sequence: TGCGCCAGCAGCCATCTAGGGGATGAAAAACTGTTTTTT. The J gene is TRBJ1-4, the V gene TRBV4-3, with D possibly TRBD1 on 5 matching bases. The CDR3 has 13 residues. The V and J ends lost 3 bases and 6 bases respectively, with 8 bases between them. CDR1 is LGHNA and CDR2 is YSLEER in the germline V gene.

The chain uses TRBV6-1 and TRBJ1-2, with 7 bases lining up with TRBD1. This CDR3 region has 15 residues. Germline loops: CDR1 MNHNS, CDR2 SASEGT. V lost 6 bases to trimming and J lost 4 bases; unmatched junction nucleotides: 11. CDR3 DNA: TGTGCCAGCAGGAACAGCGGGACAGTTTCCTATGGCTACACCTTC. Its protein is CASRNSGTVSYGYTF.

This clone has only one observation. This specimen includes other DNA sequences encoding the same CDR3. The chain links TRBV10-1 to TRBJ2-5; D might be TRBD1 or TRBD2, each matching 6 bases. Germline V gene data show CDR1 as WNHNN and CDR2 as SYGVQD (reference sequence). The CDR3 extends over 13 amino acids. V shed 3 bases and J shed 2 bases, with 7 bases lying between them. The CDR3 sequence: CASSEGGQETQYF. CDR3 nucleotides: TGCGCCAGCAGTGAAGGGGGGCAAGAGACCCAGTACTTC.

The V and J genes are TRBV5-1 and TRBJ2-1, with no clear D. Germline loops: CDR1 SGHRS, CDR2 YFSETQ. This CDR3 is built from 11 residues. Between the trimmed V and J ends, which lost 4 bases and 9 bases, there was a span of 8 bases. The CDR3 nucleotides are TGCGCCAGCAGCCCGGGTATTGAGCAGTTCTTC. Protein: CASSPGIEQFF.

This sequence joins TRBV11-2 and TRBJ2-5; TRBD1 matches 10 bases. The V gene end was trimmed by 5 bases and the J gene end by 5 bases; junction bases not matched to a gene: 5. The CDR3 loop spans 14 amino acids. Per the germline V gene, CDR1 is SGHAT and CDR2 is FQNNGV. CDR3 in DNA: TGTGCCAGCAGCATCGGGACAGGGGCGGAGACCCAGTACTTC. Translating it yields CASSIGTGAETQYF.

The CDR3 protein is CASSFRGQGSYEQYF. The CDR3 bases are TGTGCCAGCAGCTTCCGGGGACAGGGATCCTACGAGCAGTACTTC. This rearrangement joins TRBV11-1 to TRBJ2-7, with 9 bases that match TRBD1. This CDR3 contains 15 residues. From germline, CDR1 is SGHAT and CDR2 FQDESV (reference sequence). The ends lost 3 bases at V and 1 base at J; junction bases unmatched: 4.

The J gene is TRBJ2-7, the V gene TRBV7-8; the D call may be TRBD1 or TRBD2 (5 bases each). CDR3 length: 16 residues. With 1 base removed from V and 0 bases from J, the gap between germline ends came to 13 bases. Germline V gene sequence: CDR1 SGHVS, CDR2 FQNEAQ. CDR3 protein: CASSLEGTGPSYEQYF. The CDR3 DNA reads TGTGCCAGCAGCTTAGAAGGAACGGGACCCTCCTACGAGCAGTACTTC. The full variable domain, rest sourced from reference TRBV7-8 and TRBJ2-7, is GAGVSQSPRYKVAKRGQDVALRCDPISGHVSLFWYQQALGQGPEFLTYFQNEAQLDKSGLPSDRFFAERPEGSVSTLKIQRTQQEDSAVYLCASSLEGTGPSYEQYFGPGTRLTVT.

This clone occurred once. The rearrangement joins TRBV7-6 to TRBJ2-2; 7 bases align to TRBD2. Per germline, CDR1 SGHVS and CDR2 FNYEAQ. The V gene end was trimmed by 0 bases and the J gene end by 7 bases; junction bases not matched to a gene: 11. The CDR3 covers 17 residues. CDR3 sequence (DNA): TGTGCCAGCAGCTTAGCGCCCTCGGGGGGAACGGGCGGGGAGCTGTTTTTT. Protein sequence: CASSLAPSGGTGGELFF. The full variable domain, rest sourced from reference TRBV7-6 and TRBJ2-2, is GAGVSQSPRYKVTKRGQDVALRCDPISGHVSLYWYRQALGQGPEFLTYFNYEAQQDKSGLPNDRFSAERPEGSISTLTIQRTEQRDSAMYRCASSLAPSGGTGGELFFGEGSRLTVL.

J is TRBJ2-7 and V is TRBV6-5; 7 nucleotides align to TRBD2. The CDR3 has 13 residues. From germline, CDR1 is MNHEY and CDR2 SVGAGI. V lost 6 bases to trimming and J lost 13 bases; unmatched junction nucleotides: 15. The CDR3 region is CASSPGRGERHYF. CDR3 coding DNA: TGTGCCAGCAGCCCCGGACGGGGGGAAAGGCACTACTTC.